The present T cell receptor (beta chain) was sequenced within a study of T cell responses to AZD1222 COVID-19 vaccine. Whole-study findings and limits: It should be noted that donors were predominantly white British and more often female, and clonal diversity was possibly underestimated.

The repertoire was sequenced with immunoSEQ multiplex PCR; TCRdb's copy has only in-frame clones and lacks some. Of around 78,000 clones listed, approximately 90% are singletons. Concerning this clone: Its specificity is not known.

V was clipped by 5 bases and J by 7 bases, with 12 bases between them. Germline V gene sequence: CDR1 SGHTA, CDR2 FQGTGA. CDR3 length equals 13 residues. The TCR sequence derives from an adult in good health. The chain couples TRBV7-3 to TRBJ2-1, with D perhaps matching TRBD2 (6 bases). This material consisted of peripheral blood, taken on day 0 of MenACWY control vaccination. CDR3 residues: CASSPWRGNEQFF. As DNA, the CDR3 is TGTGCCAGCAGCCCGTGGAGGGGAAATGAGCAGTTCTTC.